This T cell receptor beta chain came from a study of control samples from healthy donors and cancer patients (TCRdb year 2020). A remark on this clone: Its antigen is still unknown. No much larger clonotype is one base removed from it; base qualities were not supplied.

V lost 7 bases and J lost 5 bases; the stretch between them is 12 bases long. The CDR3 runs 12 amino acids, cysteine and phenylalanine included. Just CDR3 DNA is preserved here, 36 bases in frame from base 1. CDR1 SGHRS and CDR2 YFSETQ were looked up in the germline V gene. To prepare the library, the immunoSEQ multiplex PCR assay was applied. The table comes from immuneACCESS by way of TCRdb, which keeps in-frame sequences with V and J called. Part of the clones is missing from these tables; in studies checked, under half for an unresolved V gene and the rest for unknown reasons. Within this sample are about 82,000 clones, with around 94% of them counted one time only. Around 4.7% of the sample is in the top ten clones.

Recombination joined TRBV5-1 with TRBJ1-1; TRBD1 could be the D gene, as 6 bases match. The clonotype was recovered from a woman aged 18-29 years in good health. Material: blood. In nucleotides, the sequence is TGCGCCAGCTCCACAGGGACGACTGAAGCTTTCTTT. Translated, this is CASSTGTTEAFF. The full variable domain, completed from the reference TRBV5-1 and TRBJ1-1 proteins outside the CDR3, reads KAGVTQTPRYLIKTRGQQVTLSCSPISGHRSVSWYQQTPGQGLQFLFEYFSETQRNKGNFPGRFSGRQFSNSRSEMNVSTLELGDSALYLCASSTGTTEAFFGQGTRLTVV.